The 32 T cell receptor beta chains below come from one sample, sequenced in a study of beta chain features in type 1 diabetes. TCRB transcripts that were expressed got sequenced, as all of the isolated RNA had been reverse transcribed. Measured with immunoSEQ multiplex PCR; TCRdb has only the in-frame clones, and not every one. The table records 500,000 to 700,000 clones, roughly 16% of them present only once. The sample taken for sequencing was naive CD4+ T cells from blood. These receptors came from a young man in good health.

J is TRBJ2-7 and V is TRBV2, with 9 bases aligning to TRBD1. Unmatched junction bases numbered 10, after V lost 10 bases and J lost 6 bases. The CDR3 consists of 13 residues. Germline loops: CDR1 SNHLY, CDR2 FYNNEI. The CDR3 here is CATNTGQGTEQYF. CDR3 DNA sequence: TGTGCCACCAACACGGGACAGGGTACCGAGCAGTACTTC. Together with reference TRBV2 and TRBJ2-7, the CDR3 gives the full variable domain: EPEVTQTPSHQVTQMGQEVILRCVPISNHLYFYWYRQILGQKVEFLVSFYNNEISEKSEIFDDQFSVERPDGSNFTLKIRSTKLEDSAMYFCATNTGQGTEQYFGPGTRLTVT.

The chain recombines TRBV4-3 with TRBJ2-7; unclear D gene. From germline, CDR1 is LGHNA and CDR2 YSLEER. Trimming took 0 bases from V and 0 from J, leaving 12 bases between them. This CDR3 spans 16 amino acids. In DNA, the CDR3 is TGCGCCAGCAGCCAAGATCCCTGGACGGGCTCCTACGAGCAGTACTTC. This gives the protein CASSQDPWTGSYEQYF.

In its sample, this clone was seen a few times. The V gene is TRBV7-2, the J gene TRBJ1-5; D not certain. CDR1 SGHTA and CDR2 FQGNSA come from the germline V gene. CDR3 length: 12 amino acids. Trimming took 5 bases from V and 7 from J, leaving 9 bases between them. The CDR3 nucleotides read TGTGCCAGCAGCCCGGAGACGCAGCCCCAGCATTTT. It codes for CASSPETQPQHF.

The chain recombines TRBV14 with TRBJ2-7; perhaps TRBD2 as D (5 bases). Germline V gene data show CDR1 as SGHDN and CDR2 as FVKESK. The V and J ends lost 4 bases and 3 bases respectively, with 16 bases between them. The CDR3 has 15 amino acids. The CDR3 sequence is CASSPRSGTNYEQYF. The CDR3 coding sequence is TGTGCCAGCAGCCCCCGCAGCGGCACGAACTACGAGCAGTACTTC.

This chain joins TRBV30 and TRBJ2-7; 9 positions match TRBD1. CDR3 length equals 13 residues. The germline V gene has CDR1 GTSNPN and CDR2 SVGIG (reference sequence). With V trimmed by 4 bases and J by 4 bases, 5 bases remained unmatched. The CDR3 is CAWNRDRVYEQYF. The CDR3 DNA sequence: TGTGCCTGGAACCGGGACAGGGTGTACGAGCAGTACTTC.

This chain joins TRBV7-2 and TRBJ1-1; TRBD1 matches at 8 bases. J lost 1 base, V lost 2 bases, and 12 bases had no gene match. Looked up from germline, CDR1 is SGHTA and CDR2 is FQGNSA. This CDR3 contains 18 residues. DNA of the CDR3: TGTGCCAGCAGCTTATCCTTAGCCCCGACAGGGGCGAACACTGAAGCTTTCTTT. Translating it yields CASSLSLAPTGANTEAFF.

This clone was recorded a few times. The chain is built from TRBV4-1 and TRBJ1-2; D is unclear. The germline CDR1 and CDR2 sequences are MGHRA and YSYEKL. The CDR3 length is 16 residues. Trimming shortened V by 2 bases and J by 3 bases, and 16 bases separated the two germline ends. The CDR3 region is CASSQLSDADYYGYTF. The CDR3 DNA is TGCGCCAGCAGCCAACTCTCGGATGCGGACTACTATGGCTACACCTTC.

This clone was counted a few times. This chain uses TRBV18 with TRBJ1-1, with TRBD1 matching over 7 bases. The CDR3 loop spans 16 amino acids. V lost 1 base, J lost 5 bases, and 10 bases stayed unmatched. Germline V gene lookup returns CDR1 KGHSH and CDR2 LQKENI. The CDR3 region has the DNA TGTGCCAGCTCACCACGGGAGTGGACAGGCGGGACTGAAGCTTTCTTT. Its translation: CASSPREWTGGTEAFF.

The chain uses TRBV25-1 and TRBJ2-7; the match to TRBD2 covers 8 bases. Germline loops: CDR1 MGHDK, CDR2 SYGVNS. This CDR3 region has 15 residues. V trimming: 1 base; J trimming: 2 bases; junction bases outside the gene matches: 4. CDR3 nucleotides: TGTGCCAGCAGTGAATGGGGCGGGAGGACCTACGAGCAGTACTTC. Its protein is CASSEWGGRTYEQYF.

The J gene is TRBJ2-4, the V gene TRBV6-1; possibly TRBD2 for D (7 bases). Looked up from germline, CDR1 is MNHNS and CDR2 is SASEGT. V lost 2 bases and J 0 bases, leaving 14 bases between the germline ends. The length of the CDR3 is 17 residues. The DNA for the CDR3 is TGTGCCAGCAGTGAACTGCAGGGGAGGGTAGCCAAAAACATTCAGTACTTC. Residues: CASSELQGRVAKNIQYF.

This clone turned up a few times. The chain combines TRBV20-1 with TRBJ2-4; the D gene is possibly TRBD2 (5 bases). The CDR3 runs 11 residues. Germline V gives CDR1 DFQATT, CDR2 SNEGSKA (reference sequence). CDR3: CTPVRGSIQYF. The CDR3 DNA is TGCACCCCCGTACGGGGTTCCATTCAGTACTTC.

V and J are TRBV5-6 and TRBJ2-1, with a tentative D call TRBD2 (5 bases). With 0 bases removed from V and 6 bases from J, the gap between germline ends came to 10 bases. This CDR3 spans 14 amino acids. In germline, CDR1 is SGHDT, CDR2 YYEEEE. The CDR3 coding sequence is TGTGCCAGCAGCTTGGTCCTAGCTCCCAATGAGCAGTTCTTC. This sequence encodes CASSLVLAPNEQFF.

The V and J genes are TRBV20-1 and TRBJ2-1; TRBD2 aligns across 8 bases. The V gene's germline CDR1 is DFQATT and CDR2 SNEGSKA (reference sequence). The CDR3 is 11 amino acids. The CDR3, as DNA: TGCAGGTCTAGCGGGTCCAATGAGCAGTTCTTC. It codes for CRSSGSNEQFF.

The V gene is TRBV9, the J gene TRBJ2-2; D tentatively fits TRBD1 or TRBD2 (5 bases each). This CDR3 has 16 residues. Trimming pared 0 bases from V and 5 bases from J, leaving 14 bases between. Per germline, CDR1 SGDLS and CDR2 YYNGEE. The DNA of the CDR3 is TGTGCCAGCAGCGTAGGGGGGAGAGACTTTACCGGGGAGCTGTTTTTT. It translates to CASSVGGRDFTGELFF.

This clone was seen a handful of times. The V gene is TRBV27, the J gene TRBJ2-7; 9 bases map to TRBD1. The CDR3 runs 15 residues. The junction had 11 bases not matched to a gene; V was cut back by 4 bases and J by 7 bases. Germline loops: CDR1 MNHEY, CDR2 SMNVEV (reference sequence). The CDR3 loop is CASSSGTGRSDEQYF. The CDR3, as DNA: TGTGCCAGCAGTTCCGGGACAGGGAGGTCTGATGAGCAGTACTTC.

The chain combines TRBV9 with TRBJ1-2, with D unresolved. CDR3 size: 15 residues. Trimming took off 0 bases at V and 0 bases at J, with 9 bases between the two ends. The germline V gene has CDR1 SGDLS and CDR2 YYNGEE. The CDR3 sequence is CASSVGRTANYGYTF. Written as DNA, the CDR3 is TGTGCCAGCAGCGTAGGAAGAACAGCTAACTATGGCTACACCTTC.

The chain employs TRBV10-3 and TRBJ1-2; TRBD1 is a possible D gene (6 bases). Germline-derived CDR1 and CDR2 are ENHRY and SYGVKD. V lost 4 bases, J lost 6 bases, and 24 bases lay in between. This CDR3 has 17 amino acids. The CDR3 reads CAISVPGGEGNGNGYTF. The CDR3 nucleotides are TGTGCCATCAGTGTCCCCGGGGGCGAGGGAAATGGGAATGGCTACACCTTC.

The chain carries TRBV10-3 and TRBJ2-1; 8 bases line up with TRBD2. Germline CDR1 is ENHRY and CDR2 is SYGVKD. J lost 10 bases, V lost 2 bases, and 13 bases had no gene match. The CDR3 runs to 16 residues. CDR3 protein: CAISERVPGGLGEQFF. The CDR3 DNA sequence: TGTGCCATCAGTGAGAGGGTTCCGGGAGGGTTAGGAGAGCAGTTCTTC.

The chain is built from TRBV4-3 and TRBJ1-2; D gene uncertain. CDR1 LGHNA and CDR2 YSLEER come from the germline V gene. V was pared by 0 bases and J by 4 bases, with 6 bases between. The CDR3 has 13 amino acids. CDR3 nucleotide sequence: TGCGCCAGCAGCCAAGATCAGATCTATGGCTACACCTTC. Its protein is CASSQDQIYGYTF.

V gene TRBV28 combines with J gene TRBJ1-2; no clear D. Germline values: CDR1 MDHEN, CDR2 SYDVKM. The CDR3 is made up of 13 amino acids. Trimming removed 3 bases at V and 8 bases at J, with 13 bases between. The CDR3 nucleotides are TGTGCCAGCAGTTTTCCCTCGGCGCGAGGCTACACCTTC. Translated, it gives CASSFPSARGYTF.

This clone was seen a few times. The V call is TRBV27, the J call TRBJ1-1, with D possibly matching TRBD1 (5 bases). The V end lost 6 bases, the J end lost 0 bases, and 11 bases lay between the germline ends. Germline values: CDR1 MNHEY, CDR2 SMNVEV (reference sequence). This CDR3 spans 14 amino acids. DNA for the CDR3: TGTGCCAGCAGAGCGGGACGGTTGAACACTGAAGCTTTCTTT. Amino acids: CASRAGRLNTEAFF.

The chain employs TRBV7-8 and TRBJ1-5; D ambiguous. This CDR3 region has 15 residues. Trimming cost V 7 bases and J 2 bases, with 15 bases left between them. Looked up from germline, CDR1 is SGHVS and CDR2 is FQNEAQ. The CDR3 DNA is TGTGCCAGCACCGGAGTTGGTGTGGGCAATCAGCCCCAGCATTTT. Protein product: CASTGVGVGNQPQHF.

The J gene is TRBJ2-1, the V gene TRBV10-3; TRBD2 is a possible D gene (6 bases). CDR1 and CDR2 (germline): ENHRY, SYGVKD. With 5 bases removed from V and 2 bases from J, the gap between germline ends came to 22 bases. This CDR3 spans 18 amino acids. CDR3 loop: CAISRGGGSLRAYNEQFF. The CDR3 bases are TGTGCCATCAGTAGAGGTGGAGGGAGCCTACGGGCCTACAATGAGCAGTTCTTC.

The J gene is TRBJ2-2, the V gene TRBV27; possible D gene TRBD2, 6 bases. The CDR3 has 16 amino acids. The germline V and J ends were trimmed by 4 bases and 5 bases, with 17 bases remaining between them. CDR1 is MNHEY, CDR2 SMNVEV, per germline (reference sequence). This chain's CDR3 is CASSSLASSRTGELFF. The CDR3 nucleotides read TGTGCCAGCAGTTCTCTAGCGTCGTCAAGAACCGGGGAGCTGTTTTTT.

This clone has only a few counts. This chain uses TRBV15 with TRBJ2-7; a weak D match, TRBD2 (5 bases). V lost 2 bases and J 4 bases, leaving 12 bases between the germline ends. This CDR3 spans 14 amino acids. Per germline, CDR1 LNHNV and CDR2 YYDKDF (reference sequence). CDR3 coding DNA: TGTGCCACCAGCAGACAGACGGGATGGTACGAGCAGTACTTC. It specifies CATSRQTGWYEQYF.

The chain recombines TRBV2 with TRBJ1-2, with 11 nucleotides matching TRBD1. Germline assignment: CDR1 SNHLY and CDR2 FYNNEI. The length of the CDR3 is 14 residues. The V and J ends lost 6 bases and 8 bases, in that order; junction bases with no gene match: 8. CDR3 coding DNA: TGTGCCAGCAGAATAGGACAGGGGGCTCGCGGCTACACCTTC. Translating gives CASRIGQGARGYTF.

This clone was picked up a small number of times. CDR3 sequence (DNA): TGTGCCATCTCACCATGGCGGGACCTAACCTACGAGCAGTACTTC. The encoded protein is CAISPWRDLTYEQYF. The J gene is TRBJ2-7, the V gene TRBV10-3, with D possibly being TRBD2 (6 bases). The CDR3 has 15 residues. The germline V and J ends were trimmed by 8 bases and 2 bases, with 19 bases remaining between them. The germline V gene encodes CDR1 ENHRY and CDR2 SYGVKD.

This chain links TRBV28 with TRBJ2-7; 10 positions agree with TRBD2. V gave up 2 bases and J gave up 2 bases; unmatched junction bases: 3. CDR1 and CDR2 (germline): MDHEN, SYDVKM. This CDR3 has 15 amino acids. The CDR3 region is CASSLPLAGAYEQYF. The CDR3 DNA sequence: TGTGCCAGCAGTTTACCCCTAGCGGGGGCCTACGAGCAGTACTTC. The whole variable domain, filled in from reference TRBV28 and TRBJ2-7, reads DVKVTQSSRYLVKRTGEKVFLECVQDMDHENMFWYRQDPGLGLRLIYFSYDVKMKEKGDIPEGYSVSREKKERFSLILESASTNQTSMYLCASSLPLAGAYEQYFGPGTRLTVT.

The chain combines TRBV9 with TRBJ2-7; TRBD1 matches at 12 bases. J gave up 0 bases and V 0 bases, and 7 bases lay outside the gene matches. CDR1 and CDR2 (germline): SGDLS, YYNGEE. This CDR3 is built from 18 residues. CDR3 in DNA: TGTGCCAGCAGCGTAGGTGTGGGACAGGGGGCCTACTCCTACGAGCAGTACTTC. Translating gives CASSVGVGQGAYSYEQYF. The full variable domain, completed using reference TRBV9 and TRBJ2-7, is DSGVTQTPKHLITATGQRVTLRCSPRSGDLSVYWYQQSLDQGLQFLIQYYNGEERAKGNILERFSAQQFPDLHSELNLSSLELGDSALYFCASSVGVGQGAYSYEQYFGPGTRLTVT.

This clone was found a few times. This chain links TRBV9 with TRBJ1-1; D remains ambiguous. The CDR3 sequence is 13 residues long. V lost 2 bases, J lost 0 bases, and 5 bases lay in between. Germline CDR1 is SGDLS and CDR2 is YYNGEE. The CDR3: CASSVSMNTEAFF. The CDR3, as DNA: TGTGCCAGCAGCGTGTCCATGAACACTGAAGCTTTCTTT.

This clone showed up just a few times. The V call is TRBV7-9, the J call TRBJ1-1; tentative D call: TRBD1 (6 bases). CDR1 and CDR2 from the germline V gene are SEHNR and FQNEAQ (reference sequence). V was pared by 5 bases and J by 7 bases, with 17 bases between. CDR3 length equals 14 residues. Here the CDR3 reads CASSLLGGGGEAFF. The CDR3 DNA follows: TGTGCCAGCAGCCTCCTAGGGGGGGGCGGTGAAGCTTTCTTT.

The J gene is TRBJ1-2, the V gene TRBV30; weak D call: TRBD1 (6 bases). V dropped 4 bases and J dropped 3 bases, with 21 bases sitting between them. This CDR3 comprises 16 residues. Germline V gene data show CDR1 as GTSNPN and CDR2 as SVGIG (reference sequence). CDR3 in DNA: TGTGCCTGGAACCCCCCATGGAGGGGGATCGACTATGGCTACACCTTC. It codes for CAWNPPWRGIDYGYTF.